This T cell receptor beta chain was documented in a study of radiotherapy plus CTLA-4 blockade in lung cancer. Study background: An objective response was seen in 15% to 20% of patients, and disease control in 31%.

Study-wide findings and caveats: Tumor-origin TCR clones grew in blood after radiotherapy plus ipilimumab. Interferon-beta and early blood T cell clone dynamics reportedly predicted response best.

The table came from immunoSEQ multiplex PCR; TCRdb's copy has only in-frame clones and leaves some out. Of over 95,000 clones listed, 65% to 75% were seen once; the top ten hold roughly 2.8%. Patients with chemo-refractory metastatic non-small-cell lung cancer received focal radiation plus CTLA-4 blockade with ipilimumab. The CDR3 sequence is 16 residues long. Germline V CDR1 and CDR2: MNHNY, SVGAGI (reference sequence). V lost 6 bases and J 0 bases, leaving 16 bases between the germline ends. Turning to this clone: Its antigen is still unknown.

This sequence originates from a human donor with non-small cell lung cancer who had a partial response to radiotherapy plus ipilimumab. Some clones in this sample may be carry-over from other donors' samples. Specimen: peripheral blood, collected from a patient treated with radiotherapy plus ipilimumab. This chain joins TRBV6-6 and TRBJ2-3, with D tentatively TRBD2 (5 bases). The CDR3 loop reads CASSSLAGFSTDTQYF. The CDR3 DNA is TGTGCCAGCAGCTCCCTAGCAGGTTTTAGCACAGATACGCAGTATTTT.